Here is one T cell receptor beta chain with its context. The data were taken from a study of blood T cell repertoires in COVID-19. Study context: Researchers got acute and convalescent COVID-19 samples from the United States, Italy and Spain. From T cells, B-cell-depleted T cells, or PBMCs came the material, which was cDNA or gDNA.

Authors' analysis steps: Amplification of reference gene primers was used by the study to estimate nucleated cell counts. Profiled with immunoSEQ multiplex PCR; TCRdb holds only in-frame clones, not every one. V, J and clone size derive from that table, while D and trimming were established from the DNA sequence. The sample yields under 95,000 clones, approximately 85% seen once. It was during active infection that Seattle patients were enrolled and then longitudinally followed. This clonotype originated in a man aged 45-60 years with COVID-19, enrolled during active disease. The sample taken for sequencing was peripheral blood.

This CDR3 is CASSFFLVDRGILADTQYF. CDR3 DNA: TGTGCCAGCAGCTTCTTCCTCGTTGACAGGGGAATTTTGGCAGATACGCAGTATTTT. V is TRBV7-8 and J is TRBJ2-3, with 8 bases aligning to TRBD1. The CDR3 runs 19 residues. Germline CDR1 reads SGHVS; CDR2 reads FQNEAQ. Trimming removed 3 bases from V and 4 bases from J; junction bases left unmatched: 18.